This entry is about one TCR beta chain. Antigen specificity is unknown. This specimen comes from a study of shared clonotypes between healthy human individuals. Running of the assay took place at deep level. Method: immunoSEQ multiplex PCR; TCRdb's copy keeps in-frame clones and lacks some. The table shows approximately 940,000 clones, with 60% to 85% occurring only once. The study, taken as a whole, reports: Naive subsets tended to show greater estimated richness than memory subsets.

Sequenced input: memory CD4+ T cells sorted from blood. Subset indicated: CD45RA-negative fraction. The receptor's source is a man aged 18 to 35 in good health.

The CDR3 loop reads CASSSDRVDSPLHF. For the CDR3, the DNA is TGTGCCAGTAGTAGTGACAGGGTGGATTCACCCCTCCACTTT. The chain recombines TRBV19 with TRBJ1-6; the match to TRBD1 covers 7 bases. Germline V CDR1 and CDR2: LNHDA, SQIVND (reference sequence). The CDR3 loop spans 14 amino acids. J lost 8 bases, V lost 4 bases, and 5 bases had no gene match. The full variable domain, completed using reference TRBV19 and TRBJ1-6, is DGGITQSPKYLFRKEGQNVTLSCEQNLNHDAMYWYRQDPGQGLRLIYYSQIVNDFQKGDIAEGYSVSREKKESFPLTVTSAQKNPTAFYLCASSSDRVDSPLHFGNGTRLTVT.